Sequencing of this TCR beta chain was carried out in a study of cytomegalovirus exposure and HLA in healthy donors. The CDR3 totals 13 residues. V was cut by 2 bases and J by 7 bases, with 11 bases left in between. CDR1 and CDR2 from the germline V gene are SGHNT and YENEEA. PCR primers comprised 60 Vbeta and 13 Jbeta primers. Generated by immunoSEQ multiplex PCR, the TCRdb table keeps only in-frame clones and is missing some. The sample carries about 110,000 clones, 69% recorded once. The source is a woman aged 70-85 years in good health and CMV-seropositive. V gene TRBV11-3 combines with J gene TRBJ1-1; no definite D call. The sequencing sample was made of PBMCs. Here the CDR3 DNA reads TGTGCCAGCAGCTTACGGTACGGGGATGAAGCTTTCTTT. The encoded protein is CASSLRYGDEAFF.